The 10 T cell receptor beta chains in this list originate from one sample, sequenced in a study of radiotherapy plus CTLA-4 blockade in lung cancer. Some clones are missing from TCRdb's copy, which holds only in-frame ones; the method was immunoSEQ multiplex PCR. The sample shows 70,000 to 90,000 clones, about four fifths of them seen only once. The specimen was peripheral blood, collected from a patient treated with radiotherapy plus ipilimumab. The receptors were sampled from a human donor with non-small cell lung cancer whose response to radiotherapy plus ipilimumab could not be evaluated. Some clones in this sample may be carry-over from other donors' samples.

The J gene is TRBJ1-5, the V gene TRBV6-6, with 10 positions matching TRBD1. This CDR3 has 14 residues. Trimming took 5 bases from V and 5 from J; bases not matched to a gene: 3. The germline CDR1 and CDR2 sequences are MNHNY and SVGAGI (reference sequence). The CDR3 sequence: CASSQDRGDQPQHF. The DNA of the CDR3 is TGTGCCAGCAGTCAGGACAGGGGGGATCAGCCCCAGCATTTT.

Turning to this clone: A junction end diverges from the germline sequence, so it may reflect a read error. The gene calls are TRBV7-9 and TRBJ2-7, with 7 bases matching TRBD1. The CDR3 sequence is 15 residues long. The germline CDR1 and CDR2 sequences are SEHNR and FQNEAQ (reference sequence). CDR3: CASSQRDSRLGEQYF. CDR3 bases: TGCGCCAGCAGCCAACGGGACAGTCGTTTGGGCGAGCAGTACTTC.

The rearrangement links TRBV2 to TRBJ1-1, with D uncertain. V was pared by 6 bases and J by 3 bases, with 2 bases between. Per the germline V gene, CDR1 is SNHLY and CDR2 is FYNNEI. The CDR3 length is 10 residues. CDR3: CASSYTEAFF. As DNA, the CDR3 is TGTGCCAGCAGCTACACTGAAGCTTTCTTT.

This clone was observed many times. V gene TRBV30 combines with J gene TRBJ1-1; D unresolved. Trimming shortened V by 0 bases and J by 5 bases, and 13 bases separated the two germline ends. Per germline, CDR1 GTSNPN and CDR2 SVGIG (reference sequence). This CDR3 is built from 14 residues. The chain's CDR3 is CAWSVRYLRTEAFF. The CDR3 coding sequence is TGTGCCTGGAGTGTACGTTATTTGAGGACTGAAGCTTTCTTT.

The chain has TRBV5-1 and TRBJ2-7, with D perhaps matching TRBD2 (6 bases). CDR1 SGHRS and CDR2 YFSETQ come from the germline V gene. The CDR3 is 15 amino acids. V lost 4 bases, J lost 2 bases, and 16 bases lay in between. CDR3 amino acids: CASSLAGGATYEQYF. The CDR3 DNA follows: TGCGCCAGCAGCCTGGCGGGCGGGGCTACCTACGAGCAGTACTTC.

This sequence joins TRBV29-1 and TRBJ2-7; 10 bases map to TRBD1. CDR1 is SQVTM and CDR2 is ANQGSEA in the germline V gene. V dropped 6 bases and J dropped 3; count of bases not matched to a gene: 8. CDR3 length: 14 amino acids. CDR3: CSVTSGTGVYEQYF. Here the CDR3 DNA reads TGCAGCGTAACCTCCGGGACAGGGGTCTACGAGCAGTACTTC.

This chain connects TRBV7-9 to TRBJ1-2; 8 nucleotides align to TRBD1. The CDR3 is made up of 14 amino acids. V trimming: 2 bases; J trimming: 3 bases; junction bases outside the gene matches: 2. In germline, CDR1 is SEHNR, CDR2 FQNEAQ (reference sequence). The CDR3, as DNA: TGTGCCAGCAGCTTACAGGGGGCTGACTATGGCTACACCTTC. This codes for CASSLQGADYGYTF. The full variable domain, completed using reference TRBV7-9 and TRBJ1-2, is DTGVSQNPRHKITKRGQNVTFRCDPISEHNRLYWYRQTLGQGPEFLTYFQNEAQLEKSRLLSDRFSAERPKGSFSTLEIQRTEQGDSAMYLCASSLQGADYGYTFGSGTRLTVV.

The chain couples TRBV19 to TRBJ1-1; a weak D match, TRBD1 (5 bases). Germline-derived CDR1 and CDR2 are LNHDA and SQIVND (reference sequence). The CDR3 contains 14 residues. Trimming left V 6 bases short and J 2 bases short, with 13 bases between. Here the CDR3 reads CASRRQPQNTEAFF. In nucleotides, the CDR3 is TGTGCCAGTAGGAGACAGCCTCAAAACACTGAAGCTTTCTTT.

The chain links TRBV19 to TRBJ1-5, with TRBD1 identical over 7 bases. Germline trimming cut 7 bases from V and 5 bases from J; bases unmatched to any gene: 11. CDR3 length: 15 residues. The germline gives CDR1 LNHDA, CDR2 SQIVND (reference sequence). The CDR3 bases are TGTGCCAGTACCGGGGGACAGTCAAAATATCAGCCCCAGCATTTT. This gives the protein CASTGGQSKYQPQHF.

The gene calls are TRBV7-6 and TRBJ2-3, with a tentative D call TRBD1 (5 bases). Germline CDR1 reads SGHVS; CDR2 reads FNYEAQ. Trimming removed 1 base at V and 2 bases at J, with 16 bases between. This CDR3 has 17 amino acids. In nucleotides, the CDR3 is TGTGCCAGCAGCTTAGGGAACGCAGGGTCTATCACAGATACGCAGTATTTT. It is translated as CASSLGNAGSITDTQYF.